A selection of T cell receptor beta chains follows, all from one sample in a study of blood T cell repertoires in COVID-19. The protocol was immunoSEQ multiplex PCR, while the TCRdb copy is restricted to in-frame clones and leaves out a portion. The table has roughly 100,000 clones, roughly 80% seen once. Material: peripheral blood. Receptors originate from a human donor in a cohort sampled during active COVID-19. The CDR3 runs from the conserved cysteine through the conserved F or W. D genes are given only for firm matches. Clone size is given for some rows only: seen once, a few or many times, or a class if the clone is expanded.

TRBV19	TRBJ1-2	.	.	TGTGCCAGTAGTATACCCACTGGCAGGGGACCCCATGGCTACACCTTC	CASSIPTGRGPHGYTF
TRBV18	TRBJ2-5	few	TRBD2	TGTGCCAGCTCACCAAACCCGACCGGGTCTAGCGGGGGGGCCGCTGAGACCCAGTACTTC	CASSPNPTGSSGGAAETQYF
TRBV4-1	TRBJ1-1	.	.	TGCGCCAGCAGCCAAGGATCCGGGGTGAGAACTGAAGCTTTCTTT	CASSQGSGVRTEAFF
TRBV30	TRBJ1-6	.	.	TGTGCCTGGAGTGCACTGAGCTCCTATAATTCACCCCTCCACTTT	CAWSALSSYNSPLHF
TRBV7-2	TRBJ1-2	.	.	TGTGCCAGCAGCTTTTACACAGACTATGGCTACACCTTC	CASSFYTDYGYTF
TRBV15	TRBJ1-4	.	.	TGTGCCACCAGCAGAGACCGGTTTCCTGAAAAACTGTTTTTT	CATSRDRFPEKLFF
TRBV4-2	TRBJ2-2	.	.	TGTGCCAGCAGCCAAGGGATAGCGACCCAGAACACCGGGGAGCTGTTTTTT	CASSQGIATQNTGELFF
TRBV4-3	TRBJ1-3	.	.	TGCGCCAGCAGCCCCCAAGGGCAGGGTTCTGGAAACACCATATATTTT	CASSPQGQGSGNTIYF
TRBV11-1	TRBJ1-2	.	TRBD1	TGTGCCAGCAGCTCTCGGGACAGGGTTGGCTACACCTTC	CASSSRDRVGYTF
TRBV19	TRBJ2-7	.	.	TGTGCCAGTAGTATAGGTTTTCAGGGAGGATCCTACGAGCAGTACTTC	CASSIGFQGGSYEQYF
TRBV5-4	TRBJ2-1	.	TRBD2	TGTGCCAGCAGCTCGCAGCGGGGCCTGCTCTCGAATGAGCAGTTCTTC	CASSSQRGLLSNEQFF
TRBV6-5	TRBJ1-2	.	TRBD1	TGTGCCAGCAGATCGGGACAGGGGGAGAGCTACACCTTC	CASRSGQGESYTF
TRBV3-1/TRBV3-2	TRBJ2-3	once	TRBD1	TGTGCCAGCAGCCCGGACAGGGGGACCACAGATACGCAGTATTTT	CASSPDRGTTDTQYF
TRBV27	TRBJ1-1	.	.	TGTGCCAGCAGTTCGCTGGACATCCTGAACACTGAAGCTTTCTTT	CASSSLDILNTEAFF
TRBV7-8	TRBJ2-7	.	TRBD2	TGTGCCAGCAGCCAGAAGCGGGGGGCAATCTACGAGCAGTACTTC	CASSQKRGAIYEQYF
TRBV6-2/TRBV6-3	TRBJ2-5	.	TRBD2	TGTGCCAGCAGTTACGCTCTTCTAGCGGGTAAAGAGACCCAGTACTTC	CASSYALLAGKETQYF
TRBV30	TRBJ1-5	.	.	TGTGCCTGGAGTGCTACGGTTGAGGAGTGGAATCAGCCCCAGCATTTT	CAWSATVEEWNQPQHF
TRBV5-4	TRBJ2-1	.	TRBD2	TGTGCCAGCAGCCGTTTAACTAGCGGAGACTCCTACAATGAGCAGTTCTTC	CASSRLTSGDSYNEQFF
TRBV7-8	TRBJ2-2	.	.	TGTGCCAGCAGCTTAAGGCGCATTTCGCCAGGGTTGTTTCCTAACACCGGGGAGCTGTTTTTT	CASSLRRISPGLFPNTGELFF
TRBV7-2	TRBJ1-6	.	TRBD1	TGTGCCAGCATATCCTCAGGGGGCGCGTCGGTTGGAACCCTCCACTTT	CASISSGGASVGTLHF
TRBV7-8	TRBJ2-7	.	.	TGTGCCAGCAGCTTTATTAGCAGGGGCCGGGTTCAACGCGAGCAGTACTTC	CASSFISRGRVQREQYF
TRBV9	TRBJ2-3	.	.	TGTGCCAGCAGCGCCGCGGGCACAGATACGCAGTATTTT	CASSAAGTDTQYF
TRBV5-1	TRBJ2-5	.	TRBD1	TGCGCCAGCAGCTTGCCCTACGGGACAGGGACGGAGACCCAGTACTTC	CASSLPYGTGTETQYF